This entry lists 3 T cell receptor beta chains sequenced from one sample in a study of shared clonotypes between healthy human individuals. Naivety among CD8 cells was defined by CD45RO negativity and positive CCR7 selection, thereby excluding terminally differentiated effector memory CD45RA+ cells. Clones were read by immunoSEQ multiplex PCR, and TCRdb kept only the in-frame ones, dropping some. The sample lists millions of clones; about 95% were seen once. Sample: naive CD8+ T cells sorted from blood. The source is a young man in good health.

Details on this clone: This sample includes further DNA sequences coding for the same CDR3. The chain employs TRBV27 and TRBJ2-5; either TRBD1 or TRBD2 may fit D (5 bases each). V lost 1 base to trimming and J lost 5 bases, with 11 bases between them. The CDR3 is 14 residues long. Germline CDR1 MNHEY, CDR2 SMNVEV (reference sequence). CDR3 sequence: CASSLWGLGETQYF. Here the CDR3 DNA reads TGTGCCAGCAGTTTATGGGGGTTAGGCGAGACCCAGTACTTC.

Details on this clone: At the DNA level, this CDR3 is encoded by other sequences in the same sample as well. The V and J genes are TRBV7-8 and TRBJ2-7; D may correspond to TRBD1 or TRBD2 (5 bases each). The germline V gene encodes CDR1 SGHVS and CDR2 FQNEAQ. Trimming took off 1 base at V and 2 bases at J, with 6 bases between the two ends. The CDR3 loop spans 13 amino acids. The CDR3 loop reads CASSLGGTYEQYF. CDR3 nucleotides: TGTGCCAGCAGCTTAGGGGGGACCTACGAGCAGTACTTC.

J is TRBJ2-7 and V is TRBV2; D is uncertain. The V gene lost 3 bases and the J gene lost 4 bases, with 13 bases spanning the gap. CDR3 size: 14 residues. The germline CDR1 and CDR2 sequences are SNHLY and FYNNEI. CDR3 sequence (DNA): TGTGCCAGCAGTGAGGGCCTCCAAGTTTACGAGCAGTACTTC. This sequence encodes CASSEGLQVYEQYF.